The clone carrying this TCR beta chain was seen a handful of times. Under the authors' procedure: Amplification of reference gene primers provided the estimated nucleated cell counts. Profiled with immunoSEQ multiplex PCR; TCRdb holds only in-frame clones, not every one. V and J calls and clone size are given by that table; D and trimming were obtained from the DNA. The table records roughly 190,000 clones, around 83% of them present only once. The CDR3 is made up of 15 amino acids. The V gene lost 5 bases and the J gene lost 4 bases, with 15 bases spanning the gap. Germline V CDR1 and CDR2: KGHSH, LQKENI. This sample stems from a study of blood T cell repertoires in COVID-19. Across the study: Sites in the United States, Italy and Spain provided acute and convalescent COVID-19 samples. PBMCs, B-cell-depleted T cells, or T cells provided the cDNA or gDNA that made up the material.

What was sequenced was peripheral blood. J is TRBJ2-1 and V is TRBV18; no reliable D call. The sequence was obtained from an older woman with acute or convalescent COVID-19. CDR3 amino acids: CASSTLGPPYNEQFF. The DNA of the CDR3 is TGTGCCAGCTCAACTCTAGGCCCTCCTTACAATGAGCAGTTCTTC.